The next 20 T cell receptor beta chains were all read from a single sample in a study of T-cell memory formation after mild COVID-19. TCRdb recomputed calls from the 5' RACE reads with MiXCR, one row per CDR3 protein. The data show 190,000 or so distinct CDR3 sequences, with around 25% seen just once and over 9.5% held by the top ten. Material for sequencing was PBMCs or a T cell subset sorted from them (not recorded which). The source is an adult woman who had mild COVID-19 (a few samples of this study predate the infection). Cell type and time point are not known.

V is TRBV11-2 and J is TRBJ2-1; 8 bases match TRBD2. V dropped 3 bases and J dropped 6; count of bases not matched to a gene: 7. The CDR3 consists of 15 residues. Germline CDR1 is SGHAT and CDR2 is FQNNGV. The CDR3 here is CASSLRVTSVNEQFF. CDR3 nucleotide sequence: TGTGCCAGCAGCTTGAGGGTGACTAGCGTCAATGAGCAGTTCTTC.

The chain combines TRBV11-1 with TRBJ2-1; 9 bases fit TRBD2. Germline values: CDR1 SGHAT, CDR2 FQDESV (reference sequence). The V segment lost 1 base and the J segment 8 bases; nucleotides outside the gene matches: 6. The CDR3 runs 15 residues. Written as DNA, the CDR3 is TGTGCCAGCAGCTTAGGACTAGCGGTTTGGGATGAGCAGTTCTTC. Translated: CASSLGLAVWDEQFF.

The rearrangement joins TRBV14 to TRBJ2-1; D perhaps matches TRBD2 (6 bases). With 0 bases removed from V and 6 bases from J, the gap between germline ends came to 9 bases. From germline, CDR1 is SGHDN and CDR2 FVKESK. The length of the CDR3 is 14 residues. This CDR3 is CASSQDIGGNEQFF. In DNA, the CDR3 is TGTGCCAGCAGCCAAGATATCGGGGGCAATGAGCAGTTCTTC. The full variable domain, completed using reference TRBV14 and TRBJ2-1, is EAGVTQFPSHSVIEKGQTVTLRCDPISGHDNLYWYRRVMGKEIKFLLHFVKESKQDESGMPNNRFLAERTGGTYSTLKVQPAELEDSGVYFCASSQDIGGNEQFFGPGTRLTVL.

This chain uses TRBV28 with TRBJ2-7, with TRBD2 as a possible D gene (6 bases). Between the trimmed V and J ends, which lost 2 bases and 3 bases, there was a span of 11 bases. The CDR3 is made up of 14 amino acids. Looked up from germline, CDR1 is MDHEN and CDR2 is SYDVKM. In DNA form, the CDR3 reads TGTGCCAGCAGTTTAGGGGGGACCTTCTACGAGCAGTACTTC. As protein: CASSLGGTFYEQYF.

The chain recombines TRBV7-3 with TRBJ2-2; the D gene is possibly TRBD1 (6 bases). The CDR3 extends over 16 amino acids. Germline V gene sequence: CDR1 SGHTA, CDR2 FQGTGA. The V end was cut by 2 bases, the J end by 6 bases, with 16 bases between. CDR3 nucleotide sequence: TGTGCCAGCAGCTTACTTCTTCGGGCAGGGGCCGGGGAGCTGTTTTTT. Protein product: CASSLLLRAGAGELFF.

There are a few counts of this clonotype. CDR3 coding DNA: TGCAGTGCTAGGGGGCTAGCGGCAACCTACGAGCAGTACTTC. This gives the protein CSARGLAATYEQYF. The chain recombines TRBV20-1 with TRBJ2-7; TRBD2 agrees at 7 bases. This CDR3 spans 14 amino acids. Germline CDR1 reads DFQATT; CDR2 reads SNEGSKA (reference sequence). The ends lost 3 bases at V and 2 bases at J; junction bases unmatched: 7.

This clonotype showed up just a few times. The chain recombines TRBV30 with TRBJ2-5, with a tentative D call TRBD1 (5 bases). Germline CDR1 reads GTSNPN; CDR2 reads SVGIG (reference sequence). The CDR3 has 15 amino acids. V was pared by 3 bases and J by 1 base, with 15 bases between. The CDR3: CAWSLVRQGQETQYF. Written as DNA, the CDR3 is TGTGCCTGGAGCCTTGTTCGGCAGGGCCAAGAGACCCAGTACTTC. The entire variable domain, with the rest obtained from reference TRBV30 and TRBJ2-5, is as follows: SQTIHQWPATLVQPVGSPLSLECTVEGTSNPNLYWYRQAAGRGLQLLFYSVGIGQISSEVPQNLSASRPQDRQFILSSKKLLLSDSGFYLCAWSLVRQGQETQYFGPGTRLLVL.

V usage is TRBV30 and J usage is TRBJ1-2, with D unresolved. The CDR3 runs 13 residues. Looked up from germline, CDR1 is GTSNPN and CDR2 is SVGIG (reference sequence). With 0 bases removed from V and 2 bases from J, the gap between germline ends came to 7 bases. CDR3 coding DNA: TGTGCCTGGAGTGTATCGTCAAACTATGGCTACACCTTC. It codes for CAWSVSSNYGYTF. Variable domain in full (rest from reference TRBV30 and TRBJ1-2): SQTIHQWPATLVQPVGSPLSLECTVEGTSNPNLYWYRQAAGRGLQLLFYSVGIGQISSEVPQNLSASRPQDRQFILSSKKLLLSDSGFYLCAWSVSSNYGYTFGSGTRLTVV.

The rearrangement uses TRBV6-2 or TRBV6-3 and TRBJ2-7; TRBD2 matches at 8 bases. CDR1 is MNHEY, CDR2 SVGEGT, per germline. The CDR3 is made up of 15 amino acids. The V and J ends lost 6 bases and 3 bases, in that order; junction bases with no gene match: 10. CDR3 protein: CASSPREAGDYEQYF. The CDR3, as DNA: TGTGCCAGCAGCCCCCGGGAAGCGGGAGACTACGAGCAGTACTTC.

The chain is built from TRBV25-1 and TRBJ1-1, with 7 bases aligning to TRBD1. Trimming at V came to 0 bases and at J to 5 bases, leaving 6 bases not matched to a gene. The germline V gene encodes CDR1 MGHDK and CDR2 SYGVNS. CDR3 length: 15 residues. The CDR3 region is CASSEYNRGSTEAFF. The DNA of the CDR3 is TGTGCCAGCAGTGAATACAACAGGGGAAGTACTGAAGCTTTCTTT.

This clonotype was counted only a few times. The chain recombines TRBV7-8 with TRBJ2-7; perhaps TRBD2 as D (5 bases). The CDR3 contains 13 residues. The germline V gene encodes CDR1 SGHVS and CDR2 FQNEAQ. V was shortened by 6 bases and J by 1 base, with 10 bases between the two germline ends. The CDR3, as DNA: TGTGCCAGCAGTGTTCGGGGTTCCTACGAGCAGTACTTC. Translated, it gives CASSVRGSYEQYF. The entire variable domain, with the rest obtained from reference TRBV7-8 and TRBJ2-7, is as follows: GAGVSQSPRYKVAKRGQDVALRCDPISGHVSLFWYQQALGQGPEFLTYFQNEAQLDKSGLPSDRFFAERPEGSVSTLKIQRTQQEDSAVYLCASSVRGSYEQYFGPGTRLTVT.

This clonotype came up a few times. J is TRBJ2-5 and V is TRBV20-1; D remains ambiguous. V dropped 0 bases and J dropped 0 bases, with 14 bases sitting between them. CDR3 length: 16 residues. Germline loops: CDR1 DFQATT, CDR2 SNEGSKA (reference sequence). CDR3 residues: CSARELRGWYQETQYF. In DNA, the CDR3 is TGCAGTGCTAGAGAATTGCGCGGTTGGTACCAAGAGACCCAGTACTTC.

The chain links TRBV29-1 to TRBJ2-7; 9 bases line up with TRBD2. Trimming cost V 5 bases and J 4 bases; bases outside gene matches: 6. Looked up from germline, CDR1 is SQVTM and CDR2 is ANQGSEA. The CDR3 runs 13 residues. CDR3 sequence: CSVQLAGTYEQYF. CDR3 nucleotide sequence: TGCAGCGTTCAACTAGCGGGCACTTACGAGCAGTACTTC.

This rearrangement joins TRBV20-1 to TRBJ2-3; 8 bases line up with TRBD1. Germline loops: CDR1 DFQATT, CDR2 SNEGSKA (reference sequence). The CDR3 runs to 13 residues. V gave up 5 bases and J gave up 5 bases; unmatched junction bases: 6. CDR3 protein: CSAWTGWEDTQYF. The CDR3 DNA reads TGCAGTGCTTGGACAGGGTGGGAAGATACGCAGTATTTT.

V usage is TRBV18 and J usage is TRBJ1-2; D not certain. With 1 base removed from V and 4 bases from J, the gap between germline ends came to 7 bases. Germline CDR1 is KGHSH and CDR2 is LQKENI. This CDR3 spans 13 amino acids. The CDR3 loop reads CASSPQEIYGYTF. Written as DNA, the CDR3 is TGTGCCAGCTCACCACAGGAAATCTATGGCTACACCTTC.

The chain employs TRBV4-3 and TRBJ2-3, with D perhaps given as TRBD1 or TRBD2 (5 bases each). Germline CDR1 is LGHNA and CDR2 is YSLEER. This CDR3 region has 15 residues. V shed 1 base and J shed 6 bases, with 14 bases lying between them. In DNA, the CDR3 is TGCGCCAGCAGCCAAGGACGTACCGAGGGGGATACGCAGTATTTT. Translation: CASSQGRTEGDTQYF.

This clonotype was counted between two and nine times. J is TRBJ2-7 and V is TRBV29-1; D possibly corresponds to TRBD2 (6 bases). The CDR3 contains 11 residues. Looked up from germline, CDR1 is SQVTM and CDR2 is ANQGSEA. V was pared by 7 bases and J by 2 bases, with 9 bases between. Written as DNA, the CDR3 is TGCAGCGGCGGGGAGACCTACGAGCAGTACTTC. Amino acid sequence: CSGGETYEQYF.

V is TRBV4-1 and J is TRBJ2-5; 8 bases fit TRBD2. This CDR3 has 15 residues. Germline trimming cut 3 bases from V and 5 bases from J; bases unmatched to any gene: 8. Germline loops: CDR1 MGHRA, CDR2 YSYEKL. CDR3: CASSHPGGAGETQYF. CDR3 coding DNA: TGCGCCAGCAGCCACCCGGGAGGGGCGGGGGAGACCCAGTACTTC.

The chain combines TRBV7-2 with TRBJ1-2; no reliable D call. The CDR3 loop spans 15 amino acids. Trimming shortened V by 5 bases and J by 6 bases, and 19 bases separated the two germline ends. Germline assignment: CDR1 SGHTA and CDR2 FQGNSA. CDR3 residues: CASSPRVVGMHGYTF. The DNA for the CDR3 is TGTGCCAGCAGCCCCCGGGTGGTGGGCATGCATGGCTACACCTTC.

The gene calls are TRBV27 and TRBJ1-2; a possible D gene is TRBD1 (6 bases). The CDR3 runs to 14 residues. Germline V CDR1 and CDR2: MNHEY, SMNVEV (reference sequence). The germline V and J ends were trimmed by 2 bases and 4 bases, with 11 bases remaining between them. The CDR3 loop reads CASSLKARGYGYTF. CDR3 bases: TGTGCCAGCAGTTTAAAGGCCAGGGGCTATGGCTACACCTTC.